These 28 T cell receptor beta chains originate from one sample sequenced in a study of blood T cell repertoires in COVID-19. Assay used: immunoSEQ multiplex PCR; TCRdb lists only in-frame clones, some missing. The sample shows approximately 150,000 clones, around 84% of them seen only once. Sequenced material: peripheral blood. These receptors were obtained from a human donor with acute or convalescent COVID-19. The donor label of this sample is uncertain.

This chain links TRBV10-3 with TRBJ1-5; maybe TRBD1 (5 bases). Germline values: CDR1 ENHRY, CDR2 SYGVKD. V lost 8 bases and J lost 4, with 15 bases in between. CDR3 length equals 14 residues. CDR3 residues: CAIRGSSANQPQHF. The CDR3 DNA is TGTGCCATCCGGGGGAGTAGCGCGAATCAGCCCCAGCATTTT.

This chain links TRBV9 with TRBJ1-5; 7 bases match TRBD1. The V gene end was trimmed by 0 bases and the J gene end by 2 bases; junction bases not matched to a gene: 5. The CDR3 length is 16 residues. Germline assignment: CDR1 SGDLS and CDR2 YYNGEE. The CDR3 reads CASSVGQGKGNQPQHF. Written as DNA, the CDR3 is TGTGCCAGCAGCGTAGGACAGGGCAAGGGCAATCAGCCCCAGCATTTT.

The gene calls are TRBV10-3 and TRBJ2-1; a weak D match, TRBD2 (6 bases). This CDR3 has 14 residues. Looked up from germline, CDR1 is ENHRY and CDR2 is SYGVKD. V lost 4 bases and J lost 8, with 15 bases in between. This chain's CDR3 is CAISALTRMDEQFF. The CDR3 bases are TGTGCCATCAGTGCCTTGACTAGGATGGATGAGCAGTTCTTC.

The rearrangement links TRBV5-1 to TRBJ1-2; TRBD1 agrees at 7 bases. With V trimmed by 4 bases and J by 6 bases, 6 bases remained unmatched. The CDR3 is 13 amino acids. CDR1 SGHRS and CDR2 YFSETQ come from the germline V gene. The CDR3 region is CASSEEQGHGYTF. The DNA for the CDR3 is TGCGCCAGCAGCGAAGAACAGGGGCATGGCTACACCTTC.

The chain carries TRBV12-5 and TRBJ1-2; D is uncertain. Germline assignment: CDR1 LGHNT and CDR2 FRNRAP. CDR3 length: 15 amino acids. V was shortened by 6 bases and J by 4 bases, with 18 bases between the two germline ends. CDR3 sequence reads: CASGEPIASSYGYTF. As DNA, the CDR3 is TGTGCTAGTGGGGAACCTATAGCGTCTAGCTATGGCTACACCTTC.

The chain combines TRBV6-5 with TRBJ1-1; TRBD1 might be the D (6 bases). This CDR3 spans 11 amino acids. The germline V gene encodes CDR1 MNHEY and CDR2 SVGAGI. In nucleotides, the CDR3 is TGTGCATCCGAGGGGGACACTGAAGCTTTCTTT. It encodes CASEGDTEAFF.

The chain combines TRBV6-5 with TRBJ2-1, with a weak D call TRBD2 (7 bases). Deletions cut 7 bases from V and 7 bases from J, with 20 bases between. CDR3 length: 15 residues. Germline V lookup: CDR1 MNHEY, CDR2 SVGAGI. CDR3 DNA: TGTGCCAGCACCCAAGGGGGGGGTGCGGGGAATGAGCAGTTCTTC. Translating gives CASTQGGGAGNEQFF.

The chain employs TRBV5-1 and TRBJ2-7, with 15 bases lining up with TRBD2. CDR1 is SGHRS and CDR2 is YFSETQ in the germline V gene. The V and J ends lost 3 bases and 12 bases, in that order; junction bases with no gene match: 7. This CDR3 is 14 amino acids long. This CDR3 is CASSSTGTSGRLYV. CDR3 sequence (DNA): TGCGCCAGCAGCTCCACCGGGACTAGCGGGAGGTTGTACGTC.

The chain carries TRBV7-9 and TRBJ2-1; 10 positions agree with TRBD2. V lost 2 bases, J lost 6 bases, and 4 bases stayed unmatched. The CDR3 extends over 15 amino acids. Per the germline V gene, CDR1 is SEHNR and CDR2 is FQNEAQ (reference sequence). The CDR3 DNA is TGTGCCAGCAGCTTACCTAGCGGGAGAGTCAATGAGCAGTTCTTC. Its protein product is CASSLPSGRVNEQFF.

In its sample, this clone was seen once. CDR3 nucleotides: TGTGCCACCAGCCGTAGAGGTAAAAGCGGGGTCGCAGAGACCCAGTACTTC. Its translation: CATSRRGKSGVAETQYF. The chain is built from TRBV15 and TRBJ2-5; TRBD2 matches 7 bases. Germline V CDR1 and CDR2: LNHNV, YYDKDF (reference sequence). The CDR3 length is 17 residues. J gave up 4 bases and V 5 bases, and 16 bases lay outside the gene matches.

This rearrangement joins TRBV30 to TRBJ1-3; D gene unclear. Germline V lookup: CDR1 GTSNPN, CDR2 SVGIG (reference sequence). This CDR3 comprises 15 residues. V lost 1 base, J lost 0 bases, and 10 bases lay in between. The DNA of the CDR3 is TGTGCCTGGAGTGGTCCGGGTTACTCTGGAAACACCATATATTTT. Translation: CAWSGPGYSGNTIYF.

The CDR3 protein is CASSQGVRSYEQYF. CDR3 sequence (DNA): TGTGCCAGCAGCCAAGGGGTCAGGTCCTACGAGCAGTACTTC. The chain uses TRBV14 and TRBJ2-7; D is unresolved. The V gene's germline CDR1 is SGHDN and CDR2 FVKESK. This CDR3 region has 14 residues. Between the trimmed V and J ends, which lost 1 base and 1 base, there was a span of 8 bases. Together with reference TRBV14 and TRBJ2-7, the CDR3 gives the full variable domain: EAGVTQFPSHSVIEKGQTVTLRCDPISGHDNLYWYRRVMGKEIKFLLHFVKESKQDESGMPNNRFLAERTGGTYSTLKVQPAELEDSGVYFCASSQGVRSYEQYFGPGTRLTVT.

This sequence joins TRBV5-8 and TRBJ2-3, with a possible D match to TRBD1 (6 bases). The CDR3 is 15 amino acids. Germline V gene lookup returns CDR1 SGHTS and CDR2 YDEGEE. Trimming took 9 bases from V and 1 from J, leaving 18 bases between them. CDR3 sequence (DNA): TGTGCCACCACCCCCCGGGCAGGGGGCACAGATACGCAGTATTTT. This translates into CATTPRAGGTDTQYF.

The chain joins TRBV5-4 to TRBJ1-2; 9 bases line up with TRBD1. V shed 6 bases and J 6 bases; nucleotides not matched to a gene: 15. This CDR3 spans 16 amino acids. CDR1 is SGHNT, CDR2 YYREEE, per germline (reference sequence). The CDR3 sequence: CASNRPGQGYVDGYTF. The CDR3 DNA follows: TGTGCCAGCAACCGGCCCGGACAGGGGTACGTTGATGGCTACACCTTC.

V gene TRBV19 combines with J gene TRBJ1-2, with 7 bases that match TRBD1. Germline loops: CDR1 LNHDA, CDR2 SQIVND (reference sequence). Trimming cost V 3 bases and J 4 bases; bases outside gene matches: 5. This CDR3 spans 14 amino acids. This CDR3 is CASSIRPGGYGYTF. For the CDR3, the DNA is TGTGCCAGTAGTATCCGGCCAGGGGGCTATGGCTACACCTTC.

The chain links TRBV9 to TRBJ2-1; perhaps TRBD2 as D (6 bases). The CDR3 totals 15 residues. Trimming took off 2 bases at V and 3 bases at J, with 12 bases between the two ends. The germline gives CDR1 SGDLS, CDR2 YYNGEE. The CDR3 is CASSVQTGSYNEQFF. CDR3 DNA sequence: TGTGCCAGCAGCGTCCAGACCGGGAGCTACAATGAGCAGTTCTTC.

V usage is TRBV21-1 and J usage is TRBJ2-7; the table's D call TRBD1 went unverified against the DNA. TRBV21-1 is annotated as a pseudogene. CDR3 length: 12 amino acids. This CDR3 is CARDRGQYEQYV. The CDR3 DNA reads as TGTGCCCGCGACAGGGGCCAATACGAGCAGTACGTC.

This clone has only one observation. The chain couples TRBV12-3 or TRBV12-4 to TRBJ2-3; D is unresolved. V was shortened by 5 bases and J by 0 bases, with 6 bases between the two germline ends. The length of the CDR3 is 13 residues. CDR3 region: CASSRASTDTQYF. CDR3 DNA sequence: TGTGCCAGCAGTCGAGCCAGCACAGATACGCAGTATTTT.

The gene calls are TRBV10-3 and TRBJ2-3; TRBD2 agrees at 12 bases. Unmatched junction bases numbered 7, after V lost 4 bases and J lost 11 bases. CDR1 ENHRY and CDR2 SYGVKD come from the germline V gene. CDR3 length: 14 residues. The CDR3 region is CAISASGRAFLQYF. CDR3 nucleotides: TGTGCCATCAGTGCTAGCGGGAGGGCCTTTCTGCAGTATTTT.

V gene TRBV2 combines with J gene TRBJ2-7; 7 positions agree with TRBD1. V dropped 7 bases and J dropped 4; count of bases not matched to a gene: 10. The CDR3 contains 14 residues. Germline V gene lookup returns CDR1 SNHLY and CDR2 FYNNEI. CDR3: CASTLDRARYEQYV. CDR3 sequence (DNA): TGTGCCAGCACCCTCGACAGGGCGAGATACGAGCAGTACGTC.

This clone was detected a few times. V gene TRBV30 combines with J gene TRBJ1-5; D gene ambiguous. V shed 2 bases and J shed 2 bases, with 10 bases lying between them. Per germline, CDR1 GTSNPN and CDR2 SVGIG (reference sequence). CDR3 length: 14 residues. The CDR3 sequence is CAWSSAVGNQPQHF. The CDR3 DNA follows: TGTGCCTGGAGTAGCGCGGTGGGCAATCAGCCCCAGCATTTT.

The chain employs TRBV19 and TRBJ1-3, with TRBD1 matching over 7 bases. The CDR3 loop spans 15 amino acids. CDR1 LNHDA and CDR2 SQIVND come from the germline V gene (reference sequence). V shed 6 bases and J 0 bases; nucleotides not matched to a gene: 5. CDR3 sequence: CASRGQASSGNTIYF. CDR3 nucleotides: TGTGCCAGTAGAGGACAGGCCAGCTCTGGAAACACCATATATTTT.

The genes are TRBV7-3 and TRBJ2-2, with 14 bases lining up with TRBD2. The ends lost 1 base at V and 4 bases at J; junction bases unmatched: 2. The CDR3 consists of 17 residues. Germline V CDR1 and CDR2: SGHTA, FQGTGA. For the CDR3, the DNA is TGTGCCAGCAGCTTAATGGGACTAGCGGGAGTCACCGGGGAGCTGTTTTTT. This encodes CASSLMGLAGVTGELFF.

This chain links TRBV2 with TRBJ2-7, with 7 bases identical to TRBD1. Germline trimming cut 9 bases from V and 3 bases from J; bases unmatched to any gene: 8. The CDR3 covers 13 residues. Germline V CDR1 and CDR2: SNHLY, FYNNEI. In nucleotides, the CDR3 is TGTGCCAGACGTGGACAGGCTGACTACGAGCAGTACTTC. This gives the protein CARRGQADYEQYF.

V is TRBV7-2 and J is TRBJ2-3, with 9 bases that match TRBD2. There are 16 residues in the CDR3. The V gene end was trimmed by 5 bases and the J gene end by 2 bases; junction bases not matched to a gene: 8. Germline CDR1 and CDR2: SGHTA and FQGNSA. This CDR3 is CASSNRASGDTDTQYF. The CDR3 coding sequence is TGTGCCAGCAGCAATCGGGCTAGCGGGGACACAGATACGCAGTATTTT.

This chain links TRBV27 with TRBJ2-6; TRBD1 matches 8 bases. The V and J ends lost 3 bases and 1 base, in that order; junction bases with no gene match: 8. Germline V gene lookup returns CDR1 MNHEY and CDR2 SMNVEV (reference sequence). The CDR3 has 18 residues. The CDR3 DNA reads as TGTGCCAGCAGTTTTGGACAGGGTATACCTTCTGGGGCCAACGTCCTGACTTTC. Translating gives CASSFGQGIPSGANVLTF.

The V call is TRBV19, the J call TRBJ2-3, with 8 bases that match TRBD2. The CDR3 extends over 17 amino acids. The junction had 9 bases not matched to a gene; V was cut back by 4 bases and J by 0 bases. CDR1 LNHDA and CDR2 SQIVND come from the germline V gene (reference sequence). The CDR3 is CASSTRSSGRSTDTQYF. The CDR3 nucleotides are TGTGCCAGTAGTACGAGATCTAGCGGGCGGAGCACAGATACGCAGTATTTT.

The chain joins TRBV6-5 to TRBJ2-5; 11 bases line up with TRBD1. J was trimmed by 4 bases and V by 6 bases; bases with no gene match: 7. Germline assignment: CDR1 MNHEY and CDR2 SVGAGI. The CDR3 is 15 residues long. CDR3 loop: CASSPGQGVGETQYF. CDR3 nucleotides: TGTGCCAGCAGCCCGGGACAGGGGGTGGGAGAGACCCAGTACTTC.